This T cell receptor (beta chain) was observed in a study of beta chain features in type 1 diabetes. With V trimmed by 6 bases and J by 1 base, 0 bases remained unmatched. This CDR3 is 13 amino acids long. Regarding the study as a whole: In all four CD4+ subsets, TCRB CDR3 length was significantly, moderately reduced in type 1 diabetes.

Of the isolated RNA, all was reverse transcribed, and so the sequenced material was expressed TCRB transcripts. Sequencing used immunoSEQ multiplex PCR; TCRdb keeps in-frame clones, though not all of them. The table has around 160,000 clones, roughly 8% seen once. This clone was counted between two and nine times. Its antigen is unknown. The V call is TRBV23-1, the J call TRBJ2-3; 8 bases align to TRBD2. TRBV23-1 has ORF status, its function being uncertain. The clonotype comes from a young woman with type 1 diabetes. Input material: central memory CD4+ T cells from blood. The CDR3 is CASRLAGTDTQYF. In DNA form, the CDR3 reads TGCGCCAGCAGACTAGCGGGCACAGATACGCAGTATTTT.